Shown below are 10 T cell receptor beta chains from a single sample sequenced in a study of technical replicates of blood from several donors. TCRdb keeps only in-frame clones here, not all; method: immunoSEQ multiplex PCR. The profile shows over 50,000 clones, roughly 86% of them singletons. The specimen was PBMCs. The receptors derive from a human donor in good health. Some clones in this sample may be carry-over from other donors' samples.

The rearrangement uses TRBV7-2 and TRBJ1-3; 7 bases line up with TRBD1. CDR1 and CDR2 (germline): SGHTA, FQGNSA. The CDR3 spans 16 residues. J lost 2 bases, V lost 5 bases, and 9 bases had no gene match. As DNA, the CDR3 is TGTGCCAGCAGCCCCCGACAGGGCTTCACTGGAAACACCATATATTTT. Translating it yields CASSPRQGFTGNTIYF. Together with reference TRBV7-2 and TRBJ1-3, the CDR3 gives the full variable domain: GAGVSQSPSNKVTEKGKDVELRCDPISGHTALYWYRQSLGQGLEFLIYFQGNSAPDKSGLPSDRFSAERTGGSVSTLTIQRTQQEDSAVYLCASSPRQGFTGNTIYFGEGSWLTVV.

The J gene is TRBJ2-2, the V gene TRBV7-2; 9 bases agree with TRBD2. CDR1 SGHTA and CDR2 FQGNSA come from the germline V gene. The CDR3 consists of 15 residues. The trim removed 2 bases at V and 5 bases at J, leaving 3 bases unmatched. Written as DNA, the CDR3 is TGTGCCAGCAGCTTATTTAGCGGGAGAACCGGGGAGCTGTTTTTT. Amino acids: CASSLFSGRTGELFF.

This clone was recorded only once. The chain joins TRBV19 to TRBJ2-2, with a tentative D call TRBD2 (5 bases). The V gene's germline CDR1 is LNHDA and CDR2 SQIVND (reference sequence). The germline V and J ends were trimmed by 2 bases and 6 bases, with 16 bases remaining between them. The CDR3 loop spans 16 amino acids. The CDR3 loop reads CASSITSGLWAGELFF. CDR3 sequence (DNA): TGTGCCAGTAGTATAACGAGCGGACTTTGGGCCGGGGAGCTGTTTTTT.

The chain carries TRBV5-4 and TRBJ1-6, with 7 bases fitting TRBD1. CDR1 and CDR2 (germline): SGHNT, YYREEE (reference sequence). J was trimmed by 7 bases and V by 4 bases; bases with no gene match: 5. The CDR3 has 14 residues. CDR3 DNA: TGTGCCAGCAGCAGGGGACAGACCAATTCACCCCTCCACTTT. It yields the protein CASSRGQTNSPLHF.

This CDR3 is CASSLASNEQFF. The CDR3 nucleotides read TGTGCCAGCAGCTTAGCGTCAAATGAGCAGTTCTTC. The rearrangement uses TRBV7-2 and TRBJ2-1; no definite D call. The CDR3 length is 12 residues. The V and J ends lost 0 bases and 7 bases respectively, with 4 bases between them. In germline, CDR1 is SGHTA, CDR2 FQGNSA.

DNA for the CDR3: TGTGCCAGCAGCCCCCCTGGACAGGGGGGAGGCTATGAAGCTTTCTTT. Residues: CASSPPGQGGGYEAFF. The J gene is TRBJ1-1, the V gene TRBV13; 10 bases are shared with TRBD1. CDR3 length equals 16 residues. With 5 bases clipped from V and 7 bases from J, the junction kept 13 bases outside the gene matches. Germline V CDR1 and CDR2: PRHDT, FYEKMQ (reference sequence). Together with reference TRBV13 and TRBJ1-1, the CDR3 gives the full variable domain: AAGVIQSPRHLIKEKRETATLKCYPIPRHDTVYWYQQGPGQDPQFLISFYEKMQSDKGSIPDRFSAQQFSDYHSELNMSSLELGDSALYFCASSPPGQGGGYEAFFGQGTRLTVV.

The chain carries TRBV19 and TRBJ1-1; D is uncertain. Looked up from germline, CDR1 is LNHDA and CDR2 is SQIVND (reference sequence). The CDR3 covers 14 residues. V gave up 6 bases and J gave up 0 bases, with 11 bases separating them. DNA of the CDR3: TGTGCCAGTAGCTCCAGGCAATTGAACACTGAAGCTTTCTTT. This translates into CASSSRQLNTEAFF. The complete variable domain, with remaining parts taken from reference TRBV19 and TRBJ1-1, reads DGGITQSPKYLFRKEGQNVTLSCEQNLNHDAMYWYRQDPGQGLRLIYYSQIVNDFQKGDIAEGYSVSREKKESFPLTVTSAQKNPTAFYLCASSSRQLNTEAFFGQGTRLTVV.

The chain joins TRBV9 to TRBJ1-3; D ambiguous. CDR3 length: 18 residues. V lost 0 bases and J lost 4, with 20 bases in between. CDR1 is SGDLS and CDR2 is YYNGEE in the germline V gene. The CDR3 region is CASSVGLPGRAAGNTIYF. As DNA, the CDR3 is TGTGCCAGCAGCGTAGGATTACCGGGGAGGGCTGCCGGAAACACCATATATTTT.

The chain carries TRBV2 and TRBJ1-1, with 11 bases aligning to TRBD1. Looked up from germline, CDR1 is SNHLY and CDR2 is FYNNEI. V dropped 4 bases and J dropped 1; count of bases not matched to a gene: 2. The CDR3 runs 15 residues. CDR3 protein: CASSVGTGGNTEAFF. Written as DNA, the CDR3 is TGTGCCAGCAGTGTAGGGACAGGGGGGAACACTGAAGCTTTCTTT. The full variable domain, completed using reference TRBV2 and TRBJ1-1, is EPEVTQTPSHQVTQMGQEVILRCVPISNHLYFYWYRQILGQKVEFLVSFYNNEISEKSEIFDDQFSVERPDGSNFTLKIRSTKLEDSAMYFCASSVGTGGNTEAFFGQGTRLTVV.

J is TRBJ1-2 and V is TRBV5-1; D is ambiguous. In germline, CDR1 is SGHRS, CDR2 YFSETQ. The CDR3 has 13 residues. V lost 0 bases and J 2 bases, leaving 5 bases between the germline ends. CDR3 amino acids: CASSLARNYGYTF. DNA for the CDR3: TGCGCCAGCAGCTTGGCCCGGAACTATGGCTACACCTTC.